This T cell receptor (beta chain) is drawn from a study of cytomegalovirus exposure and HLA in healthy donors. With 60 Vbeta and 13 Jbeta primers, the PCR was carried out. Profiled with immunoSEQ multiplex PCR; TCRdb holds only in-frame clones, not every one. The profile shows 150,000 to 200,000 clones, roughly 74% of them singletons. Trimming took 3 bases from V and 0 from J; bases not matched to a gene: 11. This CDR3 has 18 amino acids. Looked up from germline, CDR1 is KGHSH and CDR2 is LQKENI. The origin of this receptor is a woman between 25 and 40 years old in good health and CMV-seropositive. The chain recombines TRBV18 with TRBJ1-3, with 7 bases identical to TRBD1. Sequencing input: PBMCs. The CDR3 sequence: CASSPRGQPRDSGNTIYF. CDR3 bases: TGTGCCAGCTCACCCCGGGGACAGCCTAGGGACTCTGGAAACACCATATATTTT.